This T cell receptor beta chain came from a study of blood T cell repertoires in COVID-19. Study overall: Acute-phase and convalescent COVID-19 samples originated in the United States, Italy and Spain. From T cells, B-cell-depleted T cells, or PBMCs came the material, which was cDNA or gDNA.

Original data processing: Estimated nucleated cell counts came from reference gene primer amplification. TCRdb's table, derived via immunoSEQ multiplex PCR, lists solely in-frame clones and lacks some. V and J calls and clone size are those listed in that table; D and trimming were worked out from the DNA. The table has some 250,000 clones, approximately 86% seen once. CDR3 length: 17 amino acids. V shed 5 bases and J 0 bases; nucleotides not matched to a gene: 12. Germline V gene lookup returns CDR1 LNHDA and CDR2 SQIVND (reference sequence). Source material: peripheral blood. The gene calls are TRBV19 and TRBJ1-1; 7 nucleotides agree with TRBD1. The origin of this receptor is a man aged 25 to 40 with active or convalescent COVID-19. The CDR3: CASSEPTGVGVNTEAFF. The CDR3 DNA is TGTGCCAGTAGTGAACCAACAGGGGTTGGTGTGAACACTGAAGCTTTCTTT.